Listed here is a single T cell receptor (beta chain). V was pared by 1 base and J by 5 bases, with 6 bases of the junction left unmatched. CDR3 length: 15 amino acids. CDR1 is GTSNPN, CDR2 SVGIG, per germline (reference sequence). Using immunoSEQ multiplex PCR, the repertoire was profiled, and TCRdb retains in-frame clones only, with some absent. The profile shows about 390,000 clones, approximately 87% of them singletons. The sample is drawn from a study of blood T cell repertoires in COVID-19. The V call is TRBV30, the J call TRBJ2-2; 8 nucleotides align to TRBD1. This TCR was sampled from a woman aged 50 to 65 who had recovered from COVID-19. The source material was PBMCs or T cells enriched from blood (not recorded which). The CDR3 region is CAWSGGQGRTGELFF. The DNA of the CDR3 is TGTGCCTGGAGTGGCGGACAGGGACGAACCGGGGAGCTGTTTTTT.